Listed below are T cell receptor beta chains from one sample, sequenced in a study of human T cells and chemical hapten exposure. In TCRdb, the RACE reads were re-called with MiXCR into one record per CDR3 protein. The table has tens of thousands of distinct CDR3 sequences, 4.5% to 5.5% seen once. What was sequenced was whole blood. The receptor source for this set is a human donor in good health. Some clones in this sample may be carry-over from other donors' samples. CDR3s include the opening cysteine and the closing phenylalanine or tryptophan. The D gene is left open where the match is weak. Expanded clones are given a class, and other clones once, few, many or no size at all.

TRBJ2-6 many TRBV10-1 TRBD2 TGCGCCAGCAGTGACCTAGCGGGGGAATGCTCTGGGGCCAACGTCCTGACTTTC CASSDLAGECSGANVLTF
TRBJ2-1 many TRBV11-2 TRBD2 TGTGCCAGCAGCCGATTCGGGACTAGCGGGAACAATGAGCAGTTCTTC CASSRFGTSGNNEQFF
TRBJ1-5 - TRBV18 - TGTGCCAGCTCACCATCGGGGGGATATAGCAATCAGCCCCAGCATTTT CASSPSGGYSNQPQHF
TRBJ2-5 many TRBV15 - TGTGCCACCAGCAGAGATCCCGGACAGCAAGAGACCCAGTACTTC CATSRDPGQQETQYF
TRBJ1-1 few TRBV4-3 - TGCGCCAGCAGTCGAGGACCTGACACTGAAGCTTTCTTT CASSRGPDTEAFF
TRBJ2-4 few TRBV9 TRBD2 TGTGCCAGCAGCCCAGACGGGAGGCAGGGAAACATTCAGTACTTC CASSPDGRQGNIQYF
TRBJ1-5 many TRBV6-2/TRBV6-3 - TGTGCCAGCAGTAGGGAGGGACACTCCGGTCAGCCCCAGCATTTT CASSREGHSGQPQHF
TRBJ1-1 - TRBV5-1 - TGCGCCAGCAGCACCGCAGGGGAGAACACTGAAGCTTTCTTT CASSTAGENTEAFF
TRBJ2-1 few TRBV5-1 - TGCGCCAGCAGCCCCTCTAGCGATTACAATGAGCAGTTCTTC CASSPSSDYNEQFF
TRBJ1-1 - TRBV5-1 TRBD1 TGCGCCAGCAGCCCCAAACTTGGACAGGTAGCTGAAGCTTTCTTT CASSPKLGQVAEAFF
TRBJ2-1 many TRBV5-1 TRBD2 TGCGCCAGCAGCACCGGGACTAGCGGGGGGGCCGAAGAGCAGTTCTTC CASSTGTSGGAEEQFF
TRBJ2-1 many TRBV29-1 TRBD1 TGCAGCGTTGAAGCGGGTGCAGGGGGCTCCTACAATGAGCAGTTCTTC CSVEAGAGGSYNEQFF
TRBJ2-3 many TRBV10-3 - TGTGCCATCAGGAGAGGGGGGACTACTTCAACAGATACGCAGTATTTT CAIRRGGTTSTDTQYF
TRBJ1-5 many TRBV29-1 - TGCAGCGCCGTGACAGGCACCAACAATCAGCCCCAGCATTTT CSAVTGTNNQPQHF
TRBJ1-2 many TRBV6-5 - TGTGCCAGCAGTTTTACAGGCAGGGGTCGTGGCTACACCTTC CASSFTGRGRGYTF
TRBJ2-5 many TRBV7-9 - TGTGCCAGCAGCTTGATGACAGAAGAGACCCAGTACTTC CASSLMTEETQYF
TRBJ1-6 - TRBV20-1 - TGCAGTGCTAGAGGAAACAGGGTCGGTTCACCCCTCCACTTT CSARGNRVGSPLHF
TRBJ2-5 many TRBV20-1 - TGCAGTGCTAGAGATTATAGCGGTGAAACCCAGTACTTC CSARDYSGETQYF
TRBJ1-4 many TRBV4-3 TRBD1 TGCGCCAGCAGCCCTAGCCCGGGACAGGCTGGTGAAAAACTGTTTTTT CASSPSPGQAGEKLFF
TRBJ2-5 many TRBV7-9 - TGTGCCAGCAGCCCTCGACAGAGGTACCAAGAGACCCAGTACTTC CASSPRQRYQETQYF
TRBJ1-1 - TRBV6-1 - TGTGCCAGCAGTCGAGACACAATGAACACTGAAGCTTTCTTT CASSRDTMNTEAFF
TRBJ2-3 many TRBV7-2 TRBD2 TGTGCCAGCTTCCCGGGAGGTTCCACGGCAGATACGCAGTATTTT CASFPGGSTADTQYF
TRBJ2-3 many TRBV28 TRBD2 TGTGCCAGCAGTCGAGGGACTAGCGGAGGCACAGATACGCAGTATTTT CASSRGTSGGTDTQYF
TRBJ2-1 many TRBV2 TRBD2 TGTGCCAGCAGTGATATGGGTAGCGGGGAGGGGAATGAGCAGTTCTTC CASSDMGSGEGNEQFF
TRBJ2-1 many TRBV7-2 - TGTGCCAGCAGCCCAAATATCAATGAGCAGTTCTTC CASSPNINEQFF
TRBJ1-6 few TRBV5-1 - TGCGCCAGCAGCTTAGCAGGTCGGTCACCCCTCCACTTT CASSLAGRSPLHF